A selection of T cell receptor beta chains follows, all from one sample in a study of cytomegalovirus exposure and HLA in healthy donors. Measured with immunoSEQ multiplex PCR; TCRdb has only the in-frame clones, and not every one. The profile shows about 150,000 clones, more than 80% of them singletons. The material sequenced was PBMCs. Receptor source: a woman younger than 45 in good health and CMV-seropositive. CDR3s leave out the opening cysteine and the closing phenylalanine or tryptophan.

CDR3 protein: ASSAESGGRETQY
V gene: TRBV2

CDR3 protein: ASPGDTGELF
V gene: TRBV7-9

CDR3 protein: ASRRLAGETYEQY
V gene: TRBV28

CDR3 protein: ASSLEGGRGTDTQY
V gene: TRBV7-8

CDR3 protein: ASGSGLGAAF
V gene: TRBV6-5

CDR3 protein: ASSLLTQQFHGYT
V gene: TRBV28

CDR3 protein: ASSFGTLDDEQF
V gene: TRBV7-2

CDR3 protein: ASSHGRFNEKLF
V gene: TRBV28

CDR3 protein: ASSLDRYGYT
V gene: TRBV7-2

CDR3 protein: ASSLEGLVGEQY
V gene: TRBV5-1

CDR3 protein: ASSTHGTSGSDTQY
V gene: TRBV6-4

CDR3 protein: ASIPREPNYGYT
V gene: TRBV6-1

CDR3 protein: ASSQEGGQGRGYT
V gene: TRBV4-2

CDR3 protein: SILSRDSGVYEQY
V gene: TRBV29-1

CDR3 protein: ASSEIGGGNTKNIQY
V gene: TRBV6-1

CDR3 protein: ASVRAGGPWDTQY
V gene: TRBV2

CDR3 protein: ASSEWGGAIGELF
V gene: TRBV6-1

CDR3 protein: ASSLGGRLSPY
V gene: TRBV7-2

CDR3 protein: ASSWTGTNTGELF
V gene: TRBV11-2

CDR3 protein: ASRDRGEKLF
V gene: TRBV2

CDR3 protein: ASSRGQGKYNEQF
V gene: TRBV11-3

CDR3 protein: ASSIDGGGYNEQF
V gene: TRBV19

CDR3 protein: ASSWGDSNLRHEQF
V gene: TRBV5-1

CDR3 protein: ASSHPRKTYEQY
V gene: TRBV11-2

CDR3 protein: ASSPGHEQF
V gene: TRBV27

CDR3 protein: ASSPFGEFSNQPQH
V gene: TRBV18

CDR3 protein: ASSLGSGTRYEQY
V gene: TRBV7-6

CDR3 protein: ASSQGREQETQY
V gene: TRBV4-1

CDR3 protein: ASSVLDSHQETQY
V gene: TRBV9

CDR3 protein: ASSFRTPSYEQY
V gene: TRBV28

CDR3 protein: ASSYLDREITETQY
V gene: TRBV5-6

CDR3 protein: ASSEEASGLHNEQF
V gene: TRBV6-1

CDR3 protein: ASSPGGLGTQY
V gene: TRBV7-2

CDR3 protein: ASSPQYDEQY
V gene: TRBV28

CDR3 protein: ASSLDAAGELVFYNEQF
V gene: TRBV11-2

CDR3 protein: ASSYQVNQPQH
V gene: TRBV6-6

CDR3 protein: ASGGDAGPLH
V gene: TRBV5-1

CDR3 protein: ASSSRTGLTEAF
V gene: TRBV28

CDR3 protein: ASSFSVNTGELF
V gene: TRBV19

CDR3 protein: ASSYSLAGVYEQY
V gene: TRBV6-5

CDR3 protein: ASSTGLAGNYEQY
V gene: TRBV19

CDR3 protein: ASSERQRGTDTQY
V gene: TRBV10-2

CDR3 protein: ASSPQGLVTEAF
V gene: TRBV4-1

CDR3 protein: ASSVLAGGLNEQF
V gene: TRBV4-1

CDR3 protein: ASSRQQGYEQY
V gene: TRBV7-9

CDR3 protein: ASSAGISYEQY
V gene: TRBV6-5

CDR3 protein: ASSPFSQGMGEQY
V gene: TRBV5-6

CDR3 protein: ASSILHTDTQY
V gene: TRBV2